This T cell receptor beta chain was found in a study of shared clonotypes between healthy human individuals. Study-level information: Per donor, CD8 memory used one plate, CD8 naive used two, CD4 memory used three and CD4 naive used three.

The V and J ends lost 5 bases and 12 bases respectively, with 20 bases between them. CDR3 length: 14 residues. From germline, CDR1 is SGHRS and CDR2 YFSETQ. The study ran the assay at deep level. Every immunoSEQ plate was one replicate of a subset's evenly spread DNA. TCRdb keeps only in-frame clones here, not all; method: immunoSEQ multiplex PCR. Among hundreds of thousands of clones listed, almost 95% were seen once. A word on this clone: Antigen: not known.

CD45RO-negative CD8 cells positively selected for CCR7 made up the naive population, which excluded terminally differentiated effector memory CD45RA+ cells. Points from the study as a whole: Clonotypes shared by all four sorted-subset donors had higher generation probabilities than non-shared clonotypes.

The sequence was obtained from a man aged 30 to 39 in good health. The genes are TRBV5-1 and TRBJ1-4, with D uncertain. The sample taken for sequencing was naive CD8+ T cells sorted from blood. The CDR3 DNA reads TGCGCCAGCAGTAAAGGGTTCGGTGAACGAGAACTGTTTTTT. Protein product: CASSKGFGERELFF.